The present TCR beta chain was sequenced within a study of T cell responses to AZD1222 COVID-19 vaccine. The CDR3 sequence is 15 residues long. The V end lost 5 bases, the J end lost 0 bases, and 14 bases lay between the germline ends. Germline lookup yields CDR1 SGHNT and CDR2 YENEEA. As concerns this clone: Its matching antigen is unknown.

Study findings and constraints: The CD4 TCRs associated with vaccination extended across spike and predominated at 160-218 and 743-854.

The repertoire was sequenced with immunoSEQ multiplex PCR; TCRdb's copy has only in-frame clones and lacks some. The profile shows 100,000 or so clones, roughly nine tenths of them singletons. This clonotype originated in an adult who received the AZD1222 COVID-19 vaccine. Sequenced material: peripheral blood, taken 28 days after the second AZD1222 dose. The rearrangement links TRBV11-3 to TRBJ2-7; possibly TRBD1 or TRBD2 for D (5 bases each). The CDR3 protein is CASSHRDRSSYEQYF. CDR3 in DNA: TGTGCCAGCAGCCACCGGGACCGGAGCTCCTACGAGCAGTACTTC.